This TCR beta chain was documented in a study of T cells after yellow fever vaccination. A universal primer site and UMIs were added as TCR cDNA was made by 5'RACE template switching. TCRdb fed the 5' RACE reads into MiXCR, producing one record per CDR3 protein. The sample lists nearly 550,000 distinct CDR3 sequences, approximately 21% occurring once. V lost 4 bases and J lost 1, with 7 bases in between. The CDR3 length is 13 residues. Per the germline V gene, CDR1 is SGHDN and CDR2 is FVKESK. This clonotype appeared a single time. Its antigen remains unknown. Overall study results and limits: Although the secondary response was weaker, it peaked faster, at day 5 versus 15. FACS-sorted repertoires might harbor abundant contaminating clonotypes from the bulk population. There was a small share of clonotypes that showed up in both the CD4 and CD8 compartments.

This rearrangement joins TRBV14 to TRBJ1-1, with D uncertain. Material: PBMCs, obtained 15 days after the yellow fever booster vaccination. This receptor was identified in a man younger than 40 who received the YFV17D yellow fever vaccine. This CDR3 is CASSPSPNTEAFF. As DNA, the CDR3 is TGTGCCAGCAGCCCGTCACCGAACACTGAAGCTTTCTTT.